This is a list of T cell receptor beta chains from one sample in a study of cytomegalovirus exposure and HLA in healthy donors. Generated by immunoSEQ multiplex PCR, the TCRdb table keeps only in-frame clones and is missing some. Of 90,000 to 100,000 clones listed, approximately 71% are singletons. The specimen sequenced was PBMCs. The receptors stem from a man aged 50-59 years in good health and CMV-seronegative. CDR3s include the opening cysteine and the closing phenylalanine or tryptophan. The D gene is left open where the match is weak. Rows give clone size only sometimes, using once, few, many, or a class for an expanded clone.

>.|TRBJ1-5|TRBV6-6|.
CASSSGQTRQPQHF
TGTGCCAGCAGTTCGGGACAAACTAGGCAGCCCCAGCATTTT
>.|TRBJ2-3|TRBV10-3|TRBD1
CAINAGTGGGTDTQYF
TGTGCCATCAACGCCGGGACAGGGGGCGGGACAGATACGCAGTATTTT
>.|TRBJ1-1|TRBV6-5|.
CACGRNTEAFF
TGTGCCTGCGGAAGGAACACTGAAGCTTTCTTT
>.|TRBJ2-7|TRBV5-1|.
CASSFRGPYEQYF
TGCGCCAGCAGCTTTAGAGGGCCCTACGAGCAGTACTTC
>few|TRBJ1-5|TRBV30|.
CAWSSGGNQPQHF
TGTGCCTGGAGTTCCGGGGGTAATCAGCCCCAGCATTTT
>.|TRBJ2-2|TRBV4-1|TRBD2
CASSHKAGMNTGELFF
TGCGCCAGCAGCCACAAAGCGGGGATGAACACCGGGGAGCTGTTTTTT
>.|TRBJ2-1|TRBV9|.
CASSVEPDNEQFF
TGTGCCAGCAGCGTAGAACCAGACAATGAGCAGTTCTTC
>.|TRBJ1-5|TRBV2|TRBD1
CASSEGTGGGVAQPQHF
TGTGCCAGCAGTGAAGGGACAGGGGGCGGGGTGGCTCAGCCCCAGCATTTT
>.|TRBJ1-2|TRBV29-1|.
CSVGGYGYTF
TGCAGCGTGGGGGGCTATGGCTACACCTTC
>.|TRBJ1-5|TRBV12-5|.
CASTDSRQLGNQPQHF
TGTGCTAGTACCGACTCAAGACAGCTAGGAAATCAGCCCCAGCATTTT
>few|TRBJ2-1|TRBV27|TRBD2
CASKRTAGVSSYNEQFF
TGTGCCAGCAAGAGGACGGCGGGAGTGAGCTCGTACAATGAGCAGTTCTTC
>.|TRBJ2-5|TRBV5-4|.
CASSLQEGPQTQYF
TGTGCCAGCAGCTTGCAGGAGGGGCCACAGACCCAGTACTTC
>.|TRBJ1-2|TRBV9|.
CASSVVSGGYGYTF
TGTGCCAGCAGCGTAGTTTCCGGGGGGTATGGCTACACCTTC
>.|TRBJ1-4|TRBV4-2|.
CASSQDHARTNEKLFF
TGTGCCAGCAGCCAAGACCACGCTAGGACTAATGAAAAACTGTTTTTT
>.|TRBJ1-5|TRBV14|.
CASSQDVRGNNNQPQHF
TGTGCCAGCAGCCAAGATGTTAGGGGTAATAACAATCAGCCCCAGCATTTT
>once|TRBJ2-2|TRBV5-1|TRBD1
CASSLGGQGSTGELFF
TGCGCCAGCAGCTTGGGTGGACAGGGAAGCACCGGGGAGCTGTTTTTT
>.|TRBJ1-4|TRBV7-6|.
CASSSGLRVATNEKLFF
TGTGCCAGCAGCTCGGGACTTCGCGTAGCAACTAATGAAAAACTGTTTTTT
>.|TRBJ2-3|TRBV30|TRBD2
CAWREAGAERDTQYF
TGTGCCTGGAGGGAAGCGGGAGCCGAAAGGGATACGCAGTATTTT
>.|TRBJ2-4|TRBV5-1|.
CASSLAGYGNIQYF
TGCGCCAGCAGCTTGGCCGGGTACGGGAACATTCAGTACTTC
>few|TRBJ1-4|TRBV5-4|.
CASSFLPTNEKLFF
TGTGCCAGCAGCTTCCTCCCAACTAATGAAAAACTGTTTTTT
>.|TRBJ2-3|TRBV2|TRBD1
CASSGQGATDTQYF
TGTGCCAGCAGTGGACAGGGGGCCACAGATACGCAGTATTTT
>once|TRBJ2-1|TRBV19|.
CASSITANEQFF
TGTGCCAGTAGTATAACAGCTAATGAGCAGTTCTTC
>few|TRBJ2-5|TRBV15|.
CATSTGGETQYF
TGTGCCACCAGCACAGGGGGGGAGACCCAGTACTTC
>once|TRBJ1-3|TRBV2|.
CASSAGHSSGNTIYF
TGTGCCAGCAGTGCCGGACACAGCTCTGGAAACACCATATATTTT
>once|TRBJ1-1|TRBV11-3|TRBD1
CASSPGQALEAFF
TGTGCCAGCAGCCCCGGACAGGCTCTAGAAGCTTTCTTT
>.|TRBJ2-5|TRBV25-1|TRBD1
CASSEGDSLWDQETQYF
TGTGCCAGCAGTGAAGGGGACAGCCTGTGGGATCAAGAGACCCAGTACTTC
>few|TRBJ2-7|TRBV5-1|.
CASSLERVGSYEQYF
TGCGCCAGCAGCTTGGAGAGGGTGGGATCCTACGAGCAGTACTTC
>.|TRBJ2-6|TRBV29-1|TRBD1
CSAAGTGGRSRSSGANVLTF
TGCAGCGCAGCCGGGACAGGGGGGAGGAGTAGGAGCTCTGGGGCCAACGTCCTGACTTTC
>.|TRBJ1-5|TRBV6-4|.
CASRGGNPGDQPQHF
TGTGCCAGCAGGGGAGGGAATCCGGGCGATCAGCCCCAGCATTTT
>.|TRBJ2-7|TRBV6-5|.
CASSYSRVRNSYEQYF
TGTGCCAGCAGTTACTCGCGGGTAAGAAACTCCTACGAGCAGTACTTC
>.|TRBJ2-2|TRBV4-3|TRBD2
CASSQDRFASGRGGELFF
TGCGCCAGCAGCCAAGATAGGTTCGCTAGCGGGAGAGGGGGGGAGCTGTTTTTT
>.|TRBJ2-1|TRBV9|.
CASSVVGGEVNEQFF
TGTGCCAGCAGCGTAGTGGGGGGAGAGGTTAATGAGCAGTTCTTC
>.|TRBJ1-1|TRBV7-9|.
CASSLRQTGEAFF
TGTGCCAGCAGCCTGCGACAAACCGGTGAAGCTTTCTTT
>few|TRBJ1-1|TRBV27|.
CASSSPRGGRLNTEAFF
TGTGCCAGCAGTTCCCCTCGGGGGGGAAGACTGAACACTGAAGCTTTCTTT
>.|TRBJ1-1|TRBV6-5|.
CASRRVNTEAFF
TGTGCCAGCAGAAGAGTGAACACTGAAGCTTTCTTT
>.|TRBJ2-7|TRBV19|TRBD1
CASSTTGGYEQYF
TGTGCCAGTAGTACGACAGGGGGCTACGAGCAGTACTTC
>.|TRBJ2-3|TRBV5-6|.
CASSPDPSGSTDTQYF
TGTGCCAGCAGTCCAGACCCCAGCGGTAGCACAGATACGCAGTATTTT
>.|TRBJ1-2|TRBV6-6|.
CASSAGTTLGDYGYTF
TGTGCCAGCAGTGCCGGGACTACGCTAGGGGACTATGGCTACACCTTC
>.|TRBJ2-1|TRBV5-1|TRBD2
CASSYGLAGGNEQFF
TGCGCCAGCAGCTATGGACTAGCGGGAGGAAATGAGCAGTTCTTC
>.|TRBJ1-2|TRBV28|.
CATPRGRGNGYTF
TGTGCCACCCCTCGGGGCAGGGGCAATGGCTACACCTTC
>.|TRBJ1-4|TRBV7-6|.
CASSKYATNEKLFF
TGTGCCAGCAGCAAATATGCAACTAATGAAAAACTGTTTTTT
>.|TRBJ1-6|TRBV13|TRBD1
CASSLFGTGSSPLHF
TGTGCCAGCAGTCTCTTCGGGACAGGGAGCTCACCCCTCCACTTT